The sequence of this T cell receptor (beta chain) was determined in a study of technical replicates of blood from four donors. Method: immunoSEQ multiplex PCR; TCRdb's copy keeps in-frame clones and lacks some. The table lists about 90,000 clones, 94% of them singletons. The CDR3 contains 16 residues. V was pared by 6 bases and J by 6 bases, with 11 bases of the junction left unmatched. Germline loops: CDR1 SNHLY, CDR2 FYNNEI. This TCR came from a human donor in good health. This sequence joins TRBV2 and TRBJ2-1, with 10 positions matching TRBD2. The sequenced sample was T cells isolated from PBMCs. In DNA, the CDR3 is TGTGCCAGCAGGGAAACAAAGCGGGAGGGTTTCAATGAGCAGTTCTTC. It specifies CASRETKREGFNEQFF.